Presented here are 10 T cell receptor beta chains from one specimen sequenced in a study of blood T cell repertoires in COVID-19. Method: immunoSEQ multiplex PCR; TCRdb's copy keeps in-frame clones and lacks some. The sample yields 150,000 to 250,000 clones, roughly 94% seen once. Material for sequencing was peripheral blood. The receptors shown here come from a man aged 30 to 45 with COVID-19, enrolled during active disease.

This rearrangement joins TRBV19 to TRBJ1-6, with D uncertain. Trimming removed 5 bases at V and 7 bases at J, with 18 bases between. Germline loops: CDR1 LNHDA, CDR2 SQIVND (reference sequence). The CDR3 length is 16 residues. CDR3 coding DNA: TGTGCCAGTAGTCTTTCTCGAGATATCCGGAATTCACCCCTCCACTTT. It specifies CASSLSRDIRNSPLHF.

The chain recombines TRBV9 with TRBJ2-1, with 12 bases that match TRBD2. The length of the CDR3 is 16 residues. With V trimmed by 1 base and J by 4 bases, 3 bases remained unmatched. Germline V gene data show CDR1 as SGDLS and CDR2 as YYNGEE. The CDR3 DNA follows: TGTGCCAGCAGCGTATTCGGGACTAGCGGGTACAATGAGCAGTTCTTC. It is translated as CASSVFGTSGYNEQFF.

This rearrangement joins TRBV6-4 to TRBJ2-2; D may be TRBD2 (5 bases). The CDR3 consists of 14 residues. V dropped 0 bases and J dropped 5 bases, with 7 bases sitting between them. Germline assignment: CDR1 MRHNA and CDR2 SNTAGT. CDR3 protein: CASSDSRVTGELFF. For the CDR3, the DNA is TGTGCCAGCAGTGACTCGAGGGTGACCGGGGAGCTGTTTTTT.

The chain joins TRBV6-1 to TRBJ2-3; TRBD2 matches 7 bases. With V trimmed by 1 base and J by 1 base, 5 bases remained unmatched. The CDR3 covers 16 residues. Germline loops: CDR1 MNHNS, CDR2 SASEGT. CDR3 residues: CASSEGASGGTDTQYF. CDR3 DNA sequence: TGTGCCAGCAGTGAAGGGGCTAGCGGTGGCACAGATACGCAGTATTTT.

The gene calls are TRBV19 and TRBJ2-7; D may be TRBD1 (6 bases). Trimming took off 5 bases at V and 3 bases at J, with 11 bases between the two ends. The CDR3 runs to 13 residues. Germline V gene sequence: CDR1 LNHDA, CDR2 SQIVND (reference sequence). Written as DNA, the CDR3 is TGTGCCAGTAGTTCCGGACAGTTCTACGAGCAGTACTTC. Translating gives CASSSGQFYEQYF. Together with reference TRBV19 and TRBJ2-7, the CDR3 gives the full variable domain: DGGITQSPKYLFRKEGQNVTLSCEQNLNHDAMYWYRQDPGQGLRLIYYSQIVNDFQKGDIAEGYSVSREKKESFPLTVTSAQKNPTAFYLCASSSGQFYEQYFGPGTRLTVT.

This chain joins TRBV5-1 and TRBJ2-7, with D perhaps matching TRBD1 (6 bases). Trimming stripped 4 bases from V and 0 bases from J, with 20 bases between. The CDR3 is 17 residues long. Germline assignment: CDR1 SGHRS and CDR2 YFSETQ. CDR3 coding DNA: TGCGCCAGCAGCCTTGAACAGGGTAGCCTCTTCTCCTACGAGCAGTACTTC. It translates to CASSLEQGSLFSYEQYF.

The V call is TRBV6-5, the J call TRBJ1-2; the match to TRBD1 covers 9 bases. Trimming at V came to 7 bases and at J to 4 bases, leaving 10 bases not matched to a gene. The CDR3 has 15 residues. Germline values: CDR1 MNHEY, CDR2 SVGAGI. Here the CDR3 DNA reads TGTGCCAGCACTATAACAGGGGGCAATATCTATGGCTACACCTTC. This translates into CASTITGGNIYGYTF.

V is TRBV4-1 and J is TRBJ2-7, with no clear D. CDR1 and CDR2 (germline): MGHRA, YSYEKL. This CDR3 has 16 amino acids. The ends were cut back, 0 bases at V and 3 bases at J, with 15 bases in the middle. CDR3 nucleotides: TGCGCCAGCAGCCAAGATAATTTCCCTCCCCTCTACGAGCAGTACTTC. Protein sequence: CASSQDNFPPLYEQYF.

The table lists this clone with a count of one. The CDR3 loop is CASSEAWTGATLYSNQPQHF. CDR3 sequence (DNA): TGTGCCAGCAGTGAAGCCTGGACAGGGGCTACGCTATATAGCAATCAGCCCCAGCATTTT. The chain is built from TRBV2 and TRBJ1-5, with TRBD1 matching over 9 bases. Germline V lookup: CDR1 SNHLY, CDR2 FYNNEI. The CDR3 runs to 20 residues. The ends lost 0 bases at V and 0 bases at J; junction bases unmatched: 12.

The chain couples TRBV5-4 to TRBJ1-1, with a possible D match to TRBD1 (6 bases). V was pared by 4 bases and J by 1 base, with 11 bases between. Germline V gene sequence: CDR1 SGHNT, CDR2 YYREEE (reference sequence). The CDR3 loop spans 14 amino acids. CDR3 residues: CASSLPTGNTEAFF. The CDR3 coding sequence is TGTGCCAGCAGCCTCCCGACAGGGAACACTGAAGCTTTCTTT.